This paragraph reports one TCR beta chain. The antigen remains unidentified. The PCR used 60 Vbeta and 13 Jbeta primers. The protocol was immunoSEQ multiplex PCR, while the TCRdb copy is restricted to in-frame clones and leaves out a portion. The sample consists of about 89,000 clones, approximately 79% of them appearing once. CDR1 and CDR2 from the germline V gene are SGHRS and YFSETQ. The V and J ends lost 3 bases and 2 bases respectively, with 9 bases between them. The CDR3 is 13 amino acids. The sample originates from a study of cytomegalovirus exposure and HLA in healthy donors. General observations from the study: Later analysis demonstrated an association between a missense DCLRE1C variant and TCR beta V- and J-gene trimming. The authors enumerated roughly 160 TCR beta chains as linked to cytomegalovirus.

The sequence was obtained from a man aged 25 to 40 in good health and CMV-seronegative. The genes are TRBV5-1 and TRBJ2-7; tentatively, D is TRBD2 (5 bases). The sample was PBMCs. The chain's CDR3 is CASSSSGAYEQYF. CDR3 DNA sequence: TGCGCCAGCAGCTCCTCCGGGGCCTACGAGCAGTACTTC.